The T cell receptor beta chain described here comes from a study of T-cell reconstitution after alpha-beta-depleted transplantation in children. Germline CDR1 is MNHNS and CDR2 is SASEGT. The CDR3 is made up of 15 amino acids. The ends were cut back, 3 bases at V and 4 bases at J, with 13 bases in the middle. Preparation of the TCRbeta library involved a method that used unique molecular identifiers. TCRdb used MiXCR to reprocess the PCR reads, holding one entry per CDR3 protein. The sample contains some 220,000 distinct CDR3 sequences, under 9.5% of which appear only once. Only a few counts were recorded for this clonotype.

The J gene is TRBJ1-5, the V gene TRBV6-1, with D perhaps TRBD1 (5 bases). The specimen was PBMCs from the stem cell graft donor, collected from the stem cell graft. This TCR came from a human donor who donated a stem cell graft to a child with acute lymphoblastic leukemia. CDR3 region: CASSDQGSANQPQHF. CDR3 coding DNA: TGTGCCAGCAGTGACCAGGGCAGCGCAAATCAGCCCCAGCATTTT.